The sequence of this T cell receptor (beta chain) was determined in a study of OX40 agonist ivuxolimab in advanced cancers. In the study overall: Anti-PD-1, anti-PD-L1 or anti-CTLA-4 therapy given earlier was allowed, and 40% had some. Overall study results and limits: Circulating CD4+ and CD8+ T cells showed clonal expansion by week 6 at 0.1 to 3.0 mg/kg. In the expanded peripheral T cells, antigen specificity was never determined.

The CDR3 covers 14 residues. CDR1 and CDR2 (germline): MDHEN, SYDVKM. V lost 7 bases and J 7 bases, leaving 19 bases between the germline ends. In the case of this clone: Its antigen is undetermined.

Autoimmune disease history or systemic immunosuppression disqualified patients. The table came from immunoSEQ multiplex PCR; TCRdb's copy has only in-frame clones and leaves some out. The repertoire holds 50,000 to 60,000 clones, 80% to 90% seen once, with roughly 5% in the top ten. The gene calls are TRBV28 and TRBJ1-2; D ambiguous. This receptor was obtained from an adult with an advanced solid tumor such as melanoma, head and neck, liver or kidney cancer. The specimen comprised CD4+ or CD8+ T cells sorted from blood, sampled in a trial of the OX40 agonist ivuxolimab. The chain's CDR3 is CASTPGPTTGGYTF. The CDR3 DNA sequence: TGTGCCAGCACCCCCGGCCCAACCACTGGTGGCTACACCTTC.